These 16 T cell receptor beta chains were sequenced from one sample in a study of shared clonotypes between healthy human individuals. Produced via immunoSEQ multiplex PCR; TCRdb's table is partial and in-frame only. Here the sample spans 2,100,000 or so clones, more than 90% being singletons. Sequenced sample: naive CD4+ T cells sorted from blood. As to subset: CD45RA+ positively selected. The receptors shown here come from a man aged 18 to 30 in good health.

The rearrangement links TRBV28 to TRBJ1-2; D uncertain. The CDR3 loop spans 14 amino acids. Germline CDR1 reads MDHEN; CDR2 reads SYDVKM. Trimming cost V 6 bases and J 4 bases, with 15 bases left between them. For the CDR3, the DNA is TGTGCCAGCAGCCGCGAAGGCCTCTCCTATGGCTACACCTTC. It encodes CASSREGLSYGYTF.

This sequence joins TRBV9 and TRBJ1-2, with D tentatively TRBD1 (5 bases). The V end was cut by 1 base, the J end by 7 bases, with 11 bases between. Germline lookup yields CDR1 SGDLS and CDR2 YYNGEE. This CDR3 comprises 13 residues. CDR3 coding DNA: TGTGCCAGCAGCGTATCAGGGAGCAGTGGCTACACCTTC. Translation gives CASSVSGSSGYTF. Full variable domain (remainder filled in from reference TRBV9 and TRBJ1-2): DSGVTQTPKHLITATGQRVTLRCSPRSGDLSVYWYQQSLDQGLQFLIQYYNGEERAKGNILERFSAQQFPDLHSELNLSSLELGDSALYFCASSVSGSSGYTFGSGTRLTVV.

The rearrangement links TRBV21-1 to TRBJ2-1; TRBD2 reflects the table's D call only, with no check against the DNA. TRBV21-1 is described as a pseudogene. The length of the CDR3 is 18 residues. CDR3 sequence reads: CASSLIKAVRDCDNEQFF. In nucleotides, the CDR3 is TGTGCCAGCAGCCTAATCAAGGCGGTCCGGGACTGTGACAATGAGCAGTTCTTC.

CDR3 amino acids: CASSSRGGMVLPHGYTF. DNA for the CDR3: TGTGCCAGCAGTTCCAGGGGGGGTATGGTTTTGCCGCATGGCTACACCTTC. The chain uses TRBV27 and TRBJ1-2; 7 positions agree with TRBD1. This CDR3 has 17 amino acids. Germline lookup yields CDR1 MNHEY and CDR2 SMNVEV (reference sequence). V lost 4 bases and J lost 6; bases outside the gene matches: 17.

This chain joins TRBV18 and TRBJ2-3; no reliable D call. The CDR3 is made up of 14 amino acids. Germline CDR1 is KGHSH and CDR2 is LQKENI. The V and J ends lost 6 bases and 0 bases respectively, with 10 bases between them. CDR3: CASSATSSTDTQYF. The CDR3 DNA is TGTGCCAGCTCCGCTACGTCTAGCACAGATACGCAGTATTTT.

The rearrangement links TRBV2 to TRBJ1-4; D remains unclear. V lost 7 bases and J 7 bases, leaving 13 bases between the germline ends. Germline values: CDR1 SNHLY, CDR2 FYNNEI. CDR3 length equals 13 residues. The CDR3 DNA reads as TGTGCCAGCACCCGATCCTGGCCTGAAAAACTGTTTTTT. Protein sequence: CASTRSWPEKLFF. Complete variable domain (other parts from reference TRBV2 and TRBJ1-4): EPEVTQTPSHQVTQMGQEVILRCVPISNHLYFYWYRQILGQKVEFLVSFYNNEISEKSEIFDDQFSVERPDGSNFTLKIRSTKLEDSAMYFCASTRSWPEKLFFGSGTQLSVL.

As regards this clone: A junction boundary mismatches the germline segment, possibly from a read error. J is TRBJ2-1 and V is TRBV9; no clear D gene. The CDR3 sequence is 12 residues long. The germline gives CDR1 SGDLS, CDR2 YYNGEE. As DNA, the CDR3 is TGTGCCAGCAGCGCGCTAGGCTCGCCATTAATCTTC. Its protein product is CASSALGSPLIF.

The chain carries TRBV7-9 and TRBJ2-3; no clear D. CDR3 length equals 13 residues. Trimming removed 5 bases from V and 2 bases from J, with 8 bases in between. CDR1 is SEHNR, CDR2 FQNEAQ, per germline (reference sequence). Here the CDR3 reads CASSPSNTDTQYF. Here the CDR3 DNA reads TGTGCCAGCAGCCCGTCCAACACAGATACGCAGTATTTT.

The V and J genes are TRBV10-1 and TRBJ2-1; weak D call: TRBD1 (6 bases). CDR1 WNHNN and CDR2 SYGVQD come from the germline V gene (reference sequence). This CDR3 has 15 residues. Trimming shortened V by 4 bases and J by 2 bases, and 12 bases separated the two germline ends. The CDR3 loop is CASSGGRQAYNEQFF. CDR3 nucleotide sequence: TGCGCCAGCAGTGGGGGGAGACAGGCCTACAATGAGCAGTTCTTC.

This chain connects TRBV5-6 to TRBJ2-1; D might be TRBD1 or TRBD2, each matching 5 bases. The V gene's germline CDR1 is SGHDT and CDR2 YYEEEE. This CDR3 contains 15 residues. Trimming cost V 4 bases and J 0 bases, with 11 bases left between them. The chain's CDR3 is CASSPGRSSYNEQFF. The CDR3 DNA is TGTGCCAGCAGCCCGGGACGGAGCTCCTACAATGAGCAGTTCTTC. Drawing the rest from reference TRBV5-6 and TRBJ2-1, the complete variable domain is DAGVTQSPTHLIKTRGQQVTLRCSPKSGHDTVSWYQQALGQGPQFIFQYYEEEERQRGNFPDRFSGHQFPNYSSELNVNALLLGDSALYLCASSPGRSSYNEQFFGPGTRLTVL.

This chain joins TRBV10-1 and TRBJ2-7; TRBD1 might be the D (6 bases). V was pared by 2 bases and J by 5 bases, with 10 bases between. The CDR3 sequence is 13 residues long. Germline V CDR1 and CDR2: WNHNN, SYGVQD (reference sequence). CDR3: CASSEQQGDEQYF. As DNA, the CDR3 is TGCGCCAGCAGTGAGCAACAGGGTGACGAGCAGTACTTC.

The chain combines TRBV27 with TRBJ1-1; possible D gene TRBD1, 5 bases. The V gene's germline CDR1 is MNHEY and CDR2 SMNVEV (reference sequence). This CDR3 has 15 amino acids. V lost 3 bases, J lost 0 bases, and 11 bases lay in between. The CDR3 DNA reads TGTGCCAGCAGTTTGGGGACTTTGATGAACACTGAAGCTTTCTTT. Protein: CASSLGTLMNTEAFF.

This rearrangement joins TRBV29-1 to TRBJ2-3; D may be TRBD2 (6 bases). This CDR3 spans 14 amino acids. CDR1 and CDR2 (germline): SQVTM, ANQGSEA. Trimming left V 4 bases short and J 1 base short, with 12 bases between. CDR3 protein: CSVVRASGTDTQYF. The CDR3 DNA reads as TGCAGCGTTGTGAGGGCTAGCGGCACAGATACGCAGTATTTT.

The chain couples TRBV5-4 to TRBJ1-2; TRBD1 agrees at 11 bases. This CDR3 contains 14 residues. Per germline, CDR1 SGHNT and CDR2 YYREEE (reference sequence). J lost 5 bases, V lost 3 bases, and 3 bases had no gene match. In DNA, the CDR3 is TGTGCCAGCAGCTGGGACAGGGGGGAGTATGGCTACACCTTC. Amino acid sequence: CASSWDRGEYGYTF.

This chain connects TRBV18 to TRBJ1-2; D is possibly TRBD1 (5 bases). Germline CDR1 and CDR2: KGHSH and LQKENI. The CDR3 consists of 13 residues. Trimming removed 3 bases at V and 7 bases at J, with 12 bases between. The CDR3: CASSPIDRIGYTF. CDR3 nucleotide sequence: TGTGCCAGCTCACCCATCGACAGAATTGGCTACACCTTC.

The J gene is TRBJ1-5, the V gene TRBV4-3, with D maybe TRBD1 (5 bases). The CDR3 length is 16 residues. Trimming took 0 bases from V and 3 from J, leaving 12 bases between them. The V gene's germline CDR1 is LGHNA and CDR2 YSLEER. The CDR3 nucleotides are TGCGCCAGCAGCCAAGAGATGGCAGGGTACAATCAGCCCCAGCATTTT. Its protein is CASSQEMAGYNQPQHF.